Below, 29 T cell receptor beta chains from the same sample are listed, as sequenced in a study of tissue T cells after allogeneic stem cell transplantation. The repertoire was sequenced with immunoSEQ multiplex PCR; TCRdb's copy has only in-frame clones and lacks some. The sample includes about 16,000 clones, roughly 72% of them seen just once. The sequencing sample was made of spleen. The source of these receptors is a female BALB/c mouse in good health. MHC haplotype of the strain: H2-d.

Notes on this clone: Gene names and germline refer to mouse. The CDR3 is cut off 1 residue early in the read; its end comes from the germline J gene. The chain has TRBV20 and TRBJ1-4, with unresolved D. The CDR3 is 13 amino acids. In germline, CDR1 is GFQATS, CDR2 STVNSAI. Trimming stripped 1 base from V and 0 bases from J, with 3 bases between. The DNA read from the CDR3 is TGTGGTGCTAGGGGAGTTTCCAACGAAAGATTATTT. It yields the protein CGARGVSNERLF. The whole CDR3 protein is CGARGVSNERLFF.

Remarks on this clone: All gene names here are mouse names. The read ends 1 residue shy of where the CDR3 ends; the end is completed using the germline J gene. This chain uses TRBV3 with TRBJ2-1; D might be TRBD2 (7 bases). Between the trimmed V and J ends, which lost 1 base and 2 bases, there was a span of 9 bases. Per the germline V gene, CDR1 is SNHLY and CDR2 is FYNGKV (reference sequence). This CDR3 contains 15 residues. CDR3 DNA, as far as it was read: TGTGCCAGCAGCTTAGGGGGGGCTGACTATGCTGAGCAGTTC. Amino acid sequence: CASSLGGADYAEQF. The complete CDR3 sequence is CASSLGGADYAEQFF. Filled out from reference TRBV3 and TRBJ2-1, the complete variable domain reads GPKVLQIPSHQIIDMGQMVTLNCDPVSNHLYFYWYKQILGQQMEFLVNFYNGKVMEKSKLFKDQFSVERPDGSYFTLKIQPTALEDSAVYFCASSLGGADYAEQFFGPGTRLTVL.

This clone was observed a handful of times. Gene names are mouse gene names. Read data end 1 residue before the CDR3 end; the end is taken from the germline J gene. The chain couples TRBV4 to TRBJ2-7; D not resolved. Germline values: CDR1 LGHDT, CDR2 YNNKQL (reference sequence). The CDR3 loop spans 11 amino acids. Trimming took off 5 bases at V and 7 bases at J, with 9 bases between the two ends. CDR3 amino acids: CASSNVWEQYF. CDR3 bases read: TGTGCCAGCAGCAACGTCTGGGAACAGTAC.

On this clone: Here the gene names and germline are mouse. The read comes to an end 1 residue before the CDR3 does, leaving the germline J gene to fill in the end. The gene calls are TRBV5 and TRBJ2-1; possible D gene TRBD1, 6 bases. V dropped 2 bases and J dropped 1 base, with 9 bases sitting between them. CDR3 length: 15 amino acids. Germline V CDR1 and CDR2: LGHNA, YNLKQL (reference sequence). Partial CDR3 DNA: TGTGCCAGCAGCCAAAAGACAGGAAACTATGCTGAGCAGTTC. Translated, it gives CASSQKTGNYAEQF. The entire CDR3 protein is CASSQKTGNYAEQFF.

Turning to this clone: Mouse germline and gene names are used. Sequencing ends 1 residue short of the CDR3 end; the germline J gene provides the rest. The chain employs TRBV2 and TRBJ1-3; D call uncertain. In germline, CDR1 is LGHNA, CDR2 YSYQKL. The germline V and J ends were trimmed by 5 bases and 0 bases, with 8 bases remaining between them. CDR3 length equals 14 residues. The CDR3 sequence is CASSNTLSGNTLYF. Incomplete CDR3 DNA: TGTGCCAGCAGCAACACTCTTTCTGGAAATACGCTCTAT.

With respect to this clone: The gene names given are mouse names. Partial CDR3 DNA: TGTGGTGCTAGGGAGCTGGGGGGATTTGCTGAGCAGTTC. It encodes CGARELGGFAEQF. The complete CDR3 reads CGARELGGFAEQFF. The chain uses TRBV20 and TRBJ2-1; 8 bases fit TRBD2. From the germline J gene comes the end of the CDR3, since the read stops 1 residue before it. Per the germline V gene, CDR1 is GFQATS and CDR2 is STVNSAI. V dropped 0 bases and J dropped 6; count of bases not matched to a gene: 4. The CDR3 runs 14 residues.

With respect to this clone: Genes here carry mouse names. Read data end 1 residue before the CDR3 end; the end is taken from the germline J gene. The chain carries TRBV29 and TRBJ1-1; no definite D call. The V gene lost 3 bases and the J gene lost 0 bases, with 5 bases spanning the gap. This CDR3 contains 13 residues. Germline V gene data show CDR1 as MSHET and CDR2 as SYDVDS. Partial CDR3 DNA: TGTGCTAGCAGTTTCTCCCCAAACACAGAAGTCTTC. Encoded protein: CASSFSPNTEVF. The CDR3 in full is CASSFSPNTEVFF.

Of note for this clone: The gene names given are mouse names. The read finishes 1 residue shy of the CDR3 end, and the germline J gene is used to complete it. The rearrangement links TRBV19 to TRBJ1-2; TRBD1 matches 9 bases. The germline V gene encodes CDR1 FNHDT and CDR2 SITEND (reference sequence). V was clipped by 5 bases and J by 3 bases; unmatched bases: 8. The CDR3 covers 15 residues. CDR3 residues: CASSLHRGRDSDYTF. CDR3 DNA (partial): TGTGCCAGCAGCCTTCACAGGGGGCGCGACTCCGACTACACC.

Comment on this clone: The gene names here belong to mouse. Coverage ceases 1 residue before the CDR3 finishes, and the germline J gene fills in the end. Other DNA sequences in the same sample also yield this CDR3. The chain carries TRBV4 and TRBJ2-7; 11 positions match TRBD2. Germline-derived CDR1 and CDR2 are LGHDT and YNNKQL (reference sequence). V gave up 5 bases and J gave up 4 bases; unmatched junction bases: 4. There are 14 residues in the CDR3. This chain's CDR3 is CASSPGTGGYEQYF. Incomplete CDR3 DNA: TGTGCCAGCAGCCCCGGGACTGGGGGTTATGAACAGTAC.

The sample holds a few counts of this clone. The genes are named according to mouse. Coverage ceases 1 residue before the CDR3 finishes, and the germline J gene fills in the end. The V call is TRBV13-3, the J call TRBJ1-3; the match to TRBD1 covers 7 bases. The length of the CDR3 is 15 residues. V dropped 2 bases and J dropped 0; count of bases not matched to a gene: 2. The germline V gene encodes CDR1 NNHDY and CDR2 SYVADS. The sequenced CDR3 bases are TGTGCCAGCAGTGAAAAGGGGGCTTCTGGAAATACGCTCTAT. This encodes CASSEKGASGNTLY. The complete CDR3 reads CASSEKGASGNTLYF.

In regard to this clone: The germline and genes are mouse ones. Read coverage stops 1 residue before the CDR3 terminus; the germline J gene supplies the remainder. This rearrangement joins TRBV3 to TRBJ1-1; D may be TRBD1 (5 bases). Germline CDR1 reads SNHLY; CDR2 reads FYNGKV (reference sequence). V was pared by 0 bases and J by 1 base, with 9 bases between. The length of the CDR3 is 15 residues. CDR3 region: CASSLAGGENTEVFF. The sequenced CDR3 bases are TGTGCCAGCAGCTTAGCCGGGGGGGAAAACACAGAAGTCTTC.

This clone turned up a few times. Genes and germline are mouse. Sequencing ends 1 residue short of the CDR3 end; the germline J gene provides the rest. The gene calls are TRBV24 and TRBJ1-4; TRBD1 matches 8 bases. V lost 8 bases and J lost 3; bases outside the gene matches: 5. Germline assignment: CDR1 KGHTA and CDR2 FRNEEI. This CDR3 has 14 residues. The CDR3 bases that were read are TGTGCCAGCGCCGGGACAGGTGCCAACGAAAGATTATTT. Residues: CASAGTGANERLF. The CDR3 reads in full as CASAGTGANERLFF.

About this clone itself: These gene names are mouse names. The sequenced fragment ends 1 residue before the CDR3 boundary, so the rest is inferred from the germline J gene. The chain uses TRBV14 and TRBJ2-1; 8 bases align to TRBD2. CDR3 length equals 15 residues. Germline CDR1 is SGHDT and CDR2 is FRDEAV. Trimming removed 0 bases from V and 2 bases from J; junction bases left unmatched: 1. CDR3 protein: CASSFFWGDYAEQFF. The part of the CDR3 DNA that was read is TGTGCCAGCAGTTTCTTCTGGGGGGACTATGCTGAGCAGTTC.

About this clone: Mouse names are used for the genes. The read halts 1 residue ahead of the CDR3 end, with the missing end drawn from the germline J gene. V gene TRBV2 combines with J gene TRBJ2-1; 9 bases fit TRBD2. Germline V gives CDR1 LGHNA, CDR2 YSYQKL. The CDR3 covers 15 residues. Trimming removed 2 bases from V and 3 bases from J; junction bases left unmatched: 2. The CDR3 DNA, read in part, is TGTGCCAGCAGCCAACCGGGACTGGGCTATGCTGAGCAGTTC. As protein: CASSQPGLGYAEQF. The whole CDR3 is CASSQPGLGYAEQFF.

As to this clone: Gene names are mouse gene names. The read terminates 1 residue before the CDR3 end, so the remaining end is supplied by the germline J gene. J is TRBJ2-7 and V is TRBV2; possibly TRBD2 for D (5 bases). V was cut by 0 bases and J by 4 bases, with 10 bases left in between. The CDR3 covers 14 residues. CDR1 is LGHNA, CDR2 YSYQKL, per germline. The CDR3 here is CASSQEALGYEQYF. The CDR3 DNA, read in part, is TGTGCCAGCAGCCAAGAGGCTCTGGGTTATGAACAGTAC.

About this clone itself: Any gene name here is a mouse gene name. The observed sequence ends 1 residue before the CDR3 terminus, with the missing tail filled in from the germline J gene. The gene calls are TRBV5 and TRBJ2-7; D is unclear. The CDR3 contains 13 residues. The germline CDR1 and CDR2 sequences are LGHNA and YNLKQL (reference sequence). Deletions cut 0 bases from V and 3 bases from J, with 6 bases between. The part of the CDR3 DNA that was read is TGTGCCAGCAGCCAAGATTCGCGCTATGAACAGTAC. It is translated as CASSQDSRYEQY. The CDR3 in full is CASSQDSRYEQYF.

Worth noting for this clone: Germline and genes: mouse. With the read ending 1 residue before the CDR3 end, the germline J gene is used to fill in that end. The gene calls are TRBV1 and TRBJ2-3; D uncertain. The CDR3 is 15 residues long. V was clipped by 2 bases and J by 0 bases, with 9 bases between them. CDR1 is NSQYPW and CDR2 is LRSPGD in the germline V gene (reference sequence). CDR3 bases read: TGCACCTGCAGTGCAAAAGGGTCTAGTGCAGAAACGCTGTAT. Amino acids: CTCSAKGSSAETLY. The CDR3 reads in full as CTCSAKGSSAETLYF.

Of note for this clone: The gene symbols are mouse symbols. The missing CDR3 end, 1 residue past where the read stops, is filled in from the germline J gene. The chain employs TRBV20 and TRBJ2-4, with 7 bases fitting TRBD1. CDR3 length: 15 amino acids. The germline CDR1 and CDR2 sequences are GFQATS and STVNSAI. V shed 2 bases and J 0 bases; nucleotides not matched to a gene: 5. CDR3 residues: CGARSGTASQNTLYF. The part of the CDR3 DNA that was read is TGTGGTGCTAGGTCTGGGACAGCTAGTCAAAACACCTTGTAC.

In this sample, this clone turned up once. These gene names are mouse names. The read finishes 1 residue shy of the CDR3 end, and the germline J gene is used to complete it. The rearrangement joins TRBV4 to TRBJ2-7; D is uncertain. Germline CDR1 LGHDT, CDR2 YNNKQL (reference sequence). The CDR3 is 10 residues long. V lost 3 bases, J lost 7 bases, and 4 bases lay in between. CDR3 bases read: TGTGCCAGCAGCTACCCCGAACAGTAC. Translated, it gives CASSYPEQY. The CDR3, in full, reads CASSYPEQYF.

As to this clone: Gene names follow the mouse nomenclature. Sequencing ends 1 residue short of the CDR3 end; the germline J gene provides the rest. V is TRBV31 and J is TRBJ2-5, with D possibly matching TRBD1 (6 bases). This CDR3 contains 13 residues. Germline CDR1 GKSSPN, CDR2 SITVG. V lost 0 bases and J lost 4, with 8 bases in between. The covered CDR3 bases are TGTGCCTGGAGTCTCGGACAGAAAGACACCCAGTAC. Its protein product is CAWSLGQKDTQY. The whole CDR3 region reads CAWSLGQKDTQYF. Full variable domain (remainder filled in from reference TRBV31 and TRBJ2-5): AQTIHQWPVAEIKAVGSPLSLGCTIKGKSSPNLYWYWQATGGTLQQLFYSITVGQVESVVQLNLSASRPKDDQFILSTEKLLLSHSGFYLCAWSLGQKDTQYFGPGTRLLVL.

Note on this clone: Germline and genes here are mouse. The read terminates 1 residue ahead of where the CDR3 ends, so the germline J gene completes it. The chain couples TRBV13-2 to TRBJ2-4; TRBD1 or TRBD2 may be the D gene (5 bases each). Germline V gene sequence: CDR1 NNHNN, CDR2 SYGAGS (reference sequence). CDR3 length: 13 amino acids. Trimming left V 4 bases short and J 3 bases short, with 9 bases between. Incomplete CDR3 DNA: TGTGCCAGCGGTAAGGGACGGCAAAACACCTTGTAC. Protein product: CASGKGRQNTLY. The entire CDR3 protein reads CASGKGRQNTLYF.

On this clone itself: Germline and genes here are mouse. The missing CDR3 end, 1 residue past where the read stops, is filled in from the germline J gene. The rearrangement uses TRBV19 and TRBJ2-3; no reliable D call. Germline CDR1 and CDR2: FNHDT and SITEND (reference sequence). V gave up 1 base and J gave up 2 bases, with 8 bases separating them. The CDR3 runs 14 residues. The part of the CDR3 DNA that was read is TGTGCCAGCAGTATAACTCTGACTGCAGAAACGCTGTAT. It translates to CASSITLTAETLY. The full-length CDR3 reads as CASSITLTAETLYF. Based on the CDR3 plus reference TRBV19 and TRBJ2-3, the full variable domain is GGIITQTPKFLIGQEGQKLTLKCQQNFNHDTMYWYRQDSGKGLRLIYYSITENDLQKGDLSEGYDASREKKSSFSLTVTSAQKNEMAVFLCASSITLTAETLYFGSGTRLTVL.

In its sample, this clone was seen once. The genes and germline here are from mouse. The read ends 1 residue before the CDR3 terminus; that terminus is restored from the germline J gene. The rearrangement joins TRBV13-2 to TRBJ1-2; possibly TRBD1 for D (6 bases). The CDR3 is 14 amino acids. Trimming took 1 base from V and 0 from J, leaving 7 bases between them. The V gene's germline CDR1 is NNHNN and CDR2 SYGAGS (reference sequence). The CDR3 loop is CASGDWTANSDYTF. The sequenced part of the CDR3 DNA is TGTGCCAGCGGTGATTGGACAGCAAACTCCGACTACACC.

A word on this clone: The gene symbols are mouse symbols. The CDR3 goes on 1 residue after the read ends, and that part is filled in from the germline J gene. This sequence joins TRBV2 and TRBJ1-6, with a weak D call TRBD1 (6 bases). TRBJ1-6 is designated an ORF whose function remains uncertain. Per the germline V gene, CDR1 is LGHNA and CDR2 is YSYQKL. This CDR3 contains 15 residues. V was trimmed by 3 bases and J by 3 bases, leaving 9 bases between them. The CDR3 bases that were read are TGTGCCAGCAGCCACGGGGACAACTATAATTCGCCCCTCTAC. Translating gives CASSHGDNYNSPLY. In full, the CDR3 reads CASSHGDNYNSPLYF.

A remark on this clone: Genes here carry mouse names. The observed sequence ends 1 residue before the CDR3 terminus, with the missing tail filled in from the germline J gene. This chain joins TRBV13-1 and TRBJ1-6; 7 nucleotides align to TRBD1. TRBJ1-6 is designated an ORF whose function remains uncertain. CDR3 length: 14 residues. CDR1 is NSHNY and CDR2 is SYGAGN in the germline V gene. Unmatched junction bases numbered 5, after V lost 4 bases and J lost 7 bases. Partial CDR3 DNA: TGTGCCAGCAGTATACAGGGGCGGAATTCGCCCCTCTAC. It codes for CASSIQGRNSPLY. The full CDR3 protein is CASSIQGRNSPLYF.

Points on this clone: The gene symbols are mouse symbols. The CDR3 is cut off 1 residue early in the read; its end comes from the germline J gene. The chain combines TRBV29 with TRBJ2-1; TRBD1 aligns across 8 bases. CDR3 length equals 16 residues. Trimming removed 6 bases from V and 0 bases from J; junction bases left unmatched: 7. Germline V gene sequence: CDR1 MSHET, CDR2 SYDVDS. The DNA read from the CDR3 is TGTGCTAGCAGGCGACAGGGGAAGGATAACTATGCTGAGCAGTTC. Its translation is CASRRQGKDNYAEQF. The full CDR3 is CASRRQGKDNYAEQFF.

This clone was seen more than once but under ten times. The listed genes are named as in mouse. The read falls 1 residue short of the CDR3 end, and the missing part is taken from the germline J gene. This chain uses TRBV2 with TRBJ2-7; a weak D match, TRBD1 (6 bases). This CDR3 has 14 amino acids. Germline V gene sequence: CDR1 LGHNA, CDR2 YSYQKL. The ends were cut back, 3 bases at V and 0 bases at J, with 9 bases in the middle. The sequenced CDR3 bases are TGTGCCAGCAGCCAGGGACAAAACTCCTATGAACAGTAC. Translated, it gives CASSQGQNSYEQY. The whole CDR3 reads CASSQGQNSYEQYF.

Concerning this clone: Each gene name is a mouse one. The CDR3 end lies 1 residue beyond the end of the read and is filled in from the germline J gene. This rearrangement joins TRBV5 to TRBJ1-4; D is perhaps TRBD1 (5 bases). CDR3 size: 16 residues. Trimming stripped 0 bases from V and 0 bases from J, with 8 bases between. Germline V lookup: CDR1 LGHNA, CDR2 YNLKQL (reference sequence). The CDR3 sequence is CASSQEAGFSNERLFF. Partial CDR3 DNA: TGTGCCAGCAGCCAAGAGGCAGGGTTTTCCAACGAAAGATTATTT.

This clone was counted a single time. Gene names follow the mouse nomenclature. The CDR3 extends 1 residue past the end of the read, so its final part is completed from the germline J gene. The genes are TRBV19 and TRBJ1-4; maybe TRBD1 (6 bases). This CDR3 region has 14 residues. CDR1 is FNHDT and CDR2 is SITEND in the germline V gene (reference sequence). Trimming removed 5 bases from V and 1 base from J, with 9 bases in between. CDR3 DNA (partial): TGTGCCAGCAGCCGGGACAATTCCAACGAAAGATTATTT. Translated, it gives CASSRDNSNERLF. The whole CDR3 protein reads CASSRDNSNERLFF.